These T cell receptor beta chains were read from a single sample in a study of shared clonotypes between healthy human individuals. Produced via immunoSEQ multiplex PCR; TCRdb's table is partial and in-frame only. Of some 2,000,000 clones listed, about 95% are singletons. Sequencing input: naive CD8+ T cells sorted from blood. The receptor source for this set is a man between 18 and 29 years old in good health. The CDR3 runs from the conserved cysteine through the conserved F or W. D genes are given only for firm matches. Clone size, where shown, is once, few, many, or a class for clones that have expanded.

D: .
V: TRBV29-1
J: TRBJ2-2
size: .
CDR3: CSAEWGVNTGELFF
DNA: TGCAGCGCCGAGTGGGGGGTTAACACCGGGGAGCTGTTTTTT

D: .
V: TRBV27
J: TRBJ2-1
size: .
CDR3: CASSPIPGGIGNEQFF
DNA: TGTGCCAGCAGTCCCATACCAGGGGGGATCGGCAATGAGCAGTTCTTC

D: .
V: TRBV4-1
J: TRBJ2-1
size: .
CDR3: CASSQDIGIGEQFF
DNA: TGCGCCAGCAGCCAAGATATTGGGATAGGTGAGCAGTTCTTC

D: TRBD2
V: TRBV11-2
J: TRBJ2-3
size: .
CDR3: CASSLDLAGGWAGTQYF
DNA: TGTGCCAGCAGCTTAGATCTGGCGGGAGGATGGGCGGGTACGCAGTATTTT

D: .
V: TRBV12-5
J: TRBJ2-3
size: .
CDR3: CASGLPPTGTPSTDTQYF
DNA: TGTGCTAGTGGTTTGCCCCCCACGGGGACTCCAAGCACAGATACGCAGTATTTT

D: .
V: TRBV19
J: TRBJ1-2
size: .
CDR3: CASSIVPVNYGYTF
DNA: TGTGCCAGTAGTATAGTCCCCGTGAACTATGGCTACACCTTC

D: .
V: TRBV6-1
J: TRBJ2-1
size: .
CDR3: CASSSPEPEQFF
DNA: TGTGCCAGCAGTTCCCCGGAACCCGAGCAGTTCTTC

D: .
V: TRBV30
J: TRBJ2-2
size: once
CDR3: CAWQDGTKNTGELFF
DNA: TGTGCCTGGCAAGACGGGACAAAGAACACCGGGGAGCTGTTTTTT

D: .
V: TRBV19
J: TRBJ1-5
size: .
CDR3: CASSIWGSNQPQHF
DNA: TGTGCCAGTAGTATATGGGGTAGCAATCAGCCCCAGCATTTT

D: .
V: TRBV28
J: TRBJ1-1
size: .
CDR3: CASSLTPMAQASEAFF
DNA: TGTGCCAGCAGTTTAACTCCCATGGCACAGGCATCTGAAGCTTTCTTT

D: TRBD1
V: TRBV29-1
J: TRBJ2-7
size: few
CDR3: CSVDKQGNPYEQYF
DNA: TGCAGCGTCGATAAACAGGGGAACCCCTACGAGCAGTACTTC

D: .
V: TRBV7-8
J: TRBJ2-7
size: .
CDR3: CASSFTDRRYEQYF
DNA: TGTGCCAGCAGCTTCACCGACAGGCGCTACGAGCAGTACTTC

D: .
V: TRBV15
J: TRBJ2-1
size: .
CDR3: CATSGGSPEWGNEQFF
DNA: TGTGCCACCAGCGGCGGGTCTCCGGAGTGGGGCAATGAGCAGTTCTTC

D: .
V: TRBV9
J: TRBJ2-3
size: .
CDR3: CASSPSSSTDTQYF
DNA: TGTGCCAGCAGCCCTAGCTCTAGCACAGATACGCAGTATTTT

D: TRBD2
V: TRBV9
J: TRBJ2-3
size: .
CDR3: CASSGPGGLNTDTQYF
DNA: TGTGCCAGCAGCGGGCCGGGGGGGCTTAACACAGATACGCAGTATTTT

D: TRBD2
V: TRBV10-2
J: TRBJ2-1
size: .
CDR3: CASSETGTSGYNEQFF
DNA: TGCGCCAGCAGTGAGACCGGGACTAGCGGATACAATGAGCAGTTCTTC